This T cell receptor beta chain derives from a study of blood T cell repertoires in COVID-19. Study background: Italy, Spain and the United States were the sources of the convalescent and acute COVID-19 samples. T cells, B-cell-depleted T cells, or PBMCs provided the cDNA or gDNA that served as material.

Per the original methods: Counts of nucleated cells, estimated from reference gene primer amplification, were obtained. Repertoires were generated with immunoSEQ multiplex PCR, while TCRdb's copy carries only in-frame clones and drops some. Clonal size and the V and J genes are those of that table, whereas D and trimming came from the DNA. The data contain approximately 28,000 clones, roughly 90% of them singletons. The CDR3 length is 13 residues. Germline V CDR1 and CDR2: MNHNS, SASEGT. Deletions cut 2 bases from V and 7 bases from J, with 11 bases between. The chain links TRBV6-1 to TRBJ1-2; D is uncertain. Material: peripheral blood. This TCR came from a human donor in a cohort sampled during active COVID-19. The CDR3 DNA reads as TGTGCCAGCAGTGAAATGGTGGTCGGTGGCTACACCTTC. Translation: CASSEMVVGGYTF.